The rows below give T cell receptor beta chains drawn from one sample of a study of OX40 agonist ivuxolimab in advanced cancers. Sequencing used immunoSEQ multiplex PCR; TCRdb keeps in-frame clones, though not all of them. This sample yields about 48,000 clones, of which approximately 79% are seen a single time; about 1.9% belongs to the top ten. The input for sequencing was CD4+ or CD8+ T cells sorted from blood, taken in a trial of the OX40 agonist ivuxolimab. Source of these receptors: an adult with an advanced solid tumor such as melanoma, head and neck, liver or kidney cancer. Both conserved end residues are trimmed from each CDR3. Expanded clones are given a class, and other clones once, few, many or no size at all.

TRBJ2-7 | 12 | . | TRBV15 | ATSRESYSYEQY
TRBJ1-6 | 13 | once | TRBV10-3 | ASSAQAIGGSPLH
TRBJ2-1 | 12 | . | TRBV5-1 | ASSLRDVYNEQF
TRBJ1-5 | 12 | medium-sized | TRBV2 | ASSADSPNQPQH
TRBJ1-5 | 12 | . | TRBV10-3 | AISKTGGDQPQH
TRBJ1-2 | 12 | . | TRBV9 | ASSPEDRNYGYT
TRBJ1-5 | 13 | . | TRBV9 | ASGHTGVRNQPQH
TRBJ2-4 | 11 | . | TRBV28 | ASSWGKEGIQY
TRBJ1-4 | 11 | few | TRBV30 | AWMGGEGEKLF
TRBJ2-7 | 11 | . | TRBV7-9 | ASSKDRAGEQY
TRBJ1-2 | 11 | . | TRBV5-1 | ASSFTGMSGYT
TRBJ2-7 | 13 | . | TRBV7-2 | ASSQARGSSYEQY
TRBJ1-6 | 13 | . | TRBV11-2 | ASSSAQGINSPLH
TRBJ1-5 | 13 | . | TRBV19 | ASSTGLGQNQPQH
TRBJ2-3 | 12 | . | TRBV6-1 | ASTATRPGDTQY
TRBJ1-1 | 12 | . | TRBV6-6 | ASSYSYRNTEAF
TRBJ2-7 | 12 | . | TRBV18 | ASSPGGLPYEQY
TRBJ2-7 | 12 | . | TRBV28 | ASTTAQGGYEQY
TRBJ1-4 | 11 | . | TRBV7-3 | ASSLTRPEKLF
TRBJ1-3 | 13 | once | TRBV6-1 | ASRPSGAAGNTIY
TRBJ2-1 | 13 | . | TRBV10-3 | AISERREARNEQF
TRBJ1-2 | 15 | . | TRBV9 | ASSVGKGRGPEDGYT
TRBJ1-2 | 12 | . | TRBV25-1 | ASSETGQGYGYT
TRBJ2-1 | 13 | . | TRBV7-2 | ASSLSSGGANEQF
TRBJ2-3 | 15 | few | TRBV14 | ASSQDSGGRLRDTQY
TRBJ1-4 | 12 | once | TRBV30 | AWSVSPGREKLF
TRBJ1-6 | 9 | . | TRBV28 | ASSFDSPLH
TRBJ1-1 | 13 | . | TRBV27 | ASSSNQGRSTEAF
TRBJ2-7 | 9 | medium-sized | TRBV27 | ASRLNYEQY
TRBJ2-7 | 10 | . | TRBV6-6 | ASSPRRHEQY
TRBJ2-6 | 12 | . | TRBV6-1 | ASSGLMGANVLT
TRBJ2-2 | 12 | few | TRBV12-5 | ASQPWVSTGELF
TRBJ2-5 | 13 | . | TRBV6-1 | ASSDTGLIKETQY
TRBJ1-5 | 14 | once | TRBV7-9 | ASSSTGGMGNQPQH
TRBJ2-2 | 14 | . | TRBV5-1 | ASSLMAGSNTGELF
TRBJ1-2 | 12 | . | TRBV21-1 | ANSTGQLNYGYT
TRBJ1-4 | 14 | . | TRBV7-2 | ASSAEGVWVGEKLF
TRBJ1-1 | 11 | . | TRBV10-3 | AISDGSNTEAF
TRBJ1-5 | 13 | . | TRBV5-1 | ASSLSPFSNQPQH
TRBJ2-1 | 9 | . | TRBV30 | AWSGGAREF
TRBJ2-2 | 10 | . | TRBV19 | ASNLNTGELF
TRBJ1-4 | 15 | . | TRBV23-1 | ASSQSPRLTTNEKLF
TRBJ2-1 | 14 | . | TRBV13 | ASSPPSGSSYNEQF
TRBJ1-6 | 12 | . | TRBV11-2 | ASSSGGSGSPLH
TRBJ1-1 | 11 | . | TRBV29-1 | SAQGPRNTEAF
TRBJ2-2 | 13 | . | TRBV27 | ATSGQGRTTGELF
TRBJ1-1 | 13 | . | TRBV11-2 | ASSLTGQENTEAF
TRBJ1-6 | 14 | . | TRBV5-1 | ASIYRWGLFNSPLH
TRBJ2-1 | 14 | . | TRBV19 | ASRAPGQGTYNEQF